The 9 T cell receptor beta chains in this list originate from one sample, sequenced in a study of CXCR3-negative and CXCR3-positive naive CD8 T cells. Preparation of TRB cDNA libraries relied on 5' RACE carrying UMI labels. No DNA is given; TCRdb re-called the 5' RACE reads and lists each CDR3 protein once. The sample totals 23,000 or so distinct CDR3 sequences. The material sequenced was naive CXCR3- CD8+ T cells from blood. Indicated subset: CD45RO-CCR7+CD27+CD95- naive CD8+ T cells lacking CXCR3 (TNR3-). These receptors were collected from a human donor in good health. Some clones in this sample may be carry-over from other donors' samples.

The CDR3: CASSQGATLGRWGTDTQYF. The gene calls are TRBV3-1 and TRBJ2-3; TCRdb picks TRBD2, but there is no DNA to check that call. This CDR3 is built from 19 residues. Germline CDR1 is LGHDT and CDR2 is YNNKEL (reference sequence).

This chain connects TRBV6-2 or TRBV6-3 to TRBJ1-6; TCRdb calls TRBD1, which cannot be checked without DNA. Germline-derived CDR1 and CDR2 are MNHEY and SVGEGT. The CDR3 covers 14 residues. The CDR3 spells CASSRTGDNSPLHF.

J is TRBJ2-3 and V is TRBV4-2. Per the germline V gene, CDR1 is LGHNA and CDR2 is YNFKEQ. The CDR3 totals 15 residues. CDR3 residues: CASSQVQSITDTQYF.

The genes are TRBV13 and TRBJ2-4; no DNA is available, so the TRBD2 call from TCRdb remains unchecked. Germline CDR1 is PRHDT and CDR2 is FYEKMQ (reference sequence). This CDR3 has 16 amino acids. CDR3 in amino acids: CASSLRLAGGLNIQYF.

The chain uses TRBV29-1 and TRBJ2-7; the TCRdb D gene call, TRBD2, has no DNA to confirm it. In germline, CDR1 is SQVTM, CDR2 ANQGSEA. This CDR3 has 12 amino acids. CDR3 sequence reads: CSVLGQNDEQYF.

This CDR3 is CASSLAPAGSTEAFF. The chain joins TRBV7-2 to TRBJ1-1; checking the TCRdb D call of TRBD1 is not possible without DNA. In germline, CDR1 is SGHTA, CDR2 FQGNSA. CDR3 size: 15 residues.

This chain uses TRBV7-2 with TRBJ1-1; the D gene TCRdb calls, TRBD1, cannot be checked with no DNA. The CDR3 has 14 residues. In germline, CDR1 is SGHTA, CDR2 FQGNSA. CDR3 region: CASSLDRGLTEAFF.

The J gene is TRBJ1-1, the V gene TRBV7-3; the TCRdb D gene call, TRBD1, has no DNA to confirm it. There are 13 residues in the CDR3. Germline CDR1 and CDR2: SGHTA and FQGTGA. The CDR3 reads CASSAEGGPEAFF. Together with reference TRBV7-3 and TRBJ1-1, the CDR3 gives the full variable domain: GAGVSQTPSNKVTEKGKYVELRCDPISGHTALYWYRQSLGQGPEFLIYFQGTGAADDSGLPNDRFFAVRPEGSVSTLKIQRTERGDSAVYLCASSAEGGPEAFFGQGTRLTVV.

The chain recombines TRBV19 with TRBJ2-7; the TRBD1 assignment by TCRdb is unverifiable without DNA. The CDR3 is 15 residues long. From germline, CDR1 is LNHDA and CDR2 SQIVND (reference sequence). The CDR3 region is CASSPTAGALYEQYF.